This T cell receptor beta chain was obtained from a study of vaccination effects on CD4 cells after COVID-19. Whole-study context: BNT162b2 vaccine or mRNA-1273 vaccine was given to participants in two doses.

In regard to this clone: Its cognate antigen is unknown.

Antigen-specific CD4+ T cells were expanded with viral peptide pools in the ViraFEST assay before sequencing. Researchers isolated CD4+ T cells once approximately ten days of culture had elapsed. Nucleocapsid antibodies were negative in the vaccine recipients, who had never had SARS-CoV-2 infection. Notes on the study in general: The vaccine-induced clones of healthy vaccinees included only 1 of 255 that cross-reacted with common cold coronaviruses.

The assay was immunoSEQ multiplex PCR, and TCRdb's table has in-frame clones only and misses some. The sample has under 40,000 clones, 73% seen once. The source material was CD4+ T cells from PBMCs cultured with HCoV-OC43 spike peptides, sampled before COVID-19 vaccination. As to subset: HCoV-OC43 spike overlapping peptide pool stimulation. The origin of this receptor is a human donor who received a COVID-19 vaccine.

The CDR3 DNA reads TGTGCCATCAGAGCTAGCGCTAGCTCCTACAATGAGCAGTTCTTC. It translates to CAIRASASSYNEQFF. This chain connects TRBV10-3 to TRBJ2-1, with a possible D match to TRBD2 (6 bases). The germline V gene encodes CDR1 ENHRY and CDR2 SYGVKD. The length of the CDR3 is 15 residues. Between the trimmed V and J ends, which lost 6 bases and 0 bases, there was a span of 12 bases.